Following are 10 T cell receptor beta chains from one sample sequenced in a study of blood T cell repertoires in COVID-19. Clones were read by immunoSEQ multiplex PCR, and TCRdb kept only the in-frame ones, dropping some. The sample has about 120,000 clones, 75% to 85% seen once. Specimen: peripheral blood. Receptor source: a man aged 40-50 years with active or convalescent COVID-19.

This chain links TRBV25-1 with TRBJ2-5, with D maybe TRBD1 (6 bases). From germline, CDR1 is MGHDK and CDR2 SYGVNS. V lost 5 bases and J 3 bases, leaving 19 bases between the germline ends. The CDR3 has 16 residues. The DNA for the CDR3 is TGTGCCAGCAGTCCGCTTGCAGGACAGAAAAAAGAGACCCAGTACTTC. This translates into CASSPLAGQKKETQYF.

This chain connects TRBV30 to TRBJ2-2; 7 bases match TRBD2. Germline V gene sequence: CDR1 GTSNPN, CDR2 SVGIG (reference sequence). The CDR3 covers 15 residues. V was clipped by 0 bases and J by 4 bases; unmatched bases: 5. CDR3 DNA sequence: TGTGCCTGGAGTGTGCAGGGCGGGAGCACCGGGGAGCTGTTTTTT. This codes for CAWSVQGGSTGELFF.

This CDR3 is CASSTEGLKGGYEQYF. CDR3 nucleotides: TGCGCCAGCAGCACGGAGGGCCTCAAAGGAGGCTACGAGCAGTACTTC. This rearrangement joins TRBV5-1 to TRBJ2-7; weak D call: TRBD2 (6 bases). Germline CDR1 is SGHRS and CDR2 is YFSETQ. The V gene lost 4 bases and the J gene lost 3 bases, with 20 bases spanning the gap. This CDR3 is built from 16 residues.

The chain couples TRBV6-2 or TRBV6-3 to TRBJ2-2; 12 bases map to TRBD2. From germline, CDR1 is MNHEY and CDR2 SVGEGT. This CDR3 spans 13 amino acids. V lost 5 bases to trimming and J lost 10 bases; unmatched junction nucleotides: 2. CDR3 loop: CASSRLAGEELFF. The DNA for the CDR3 is TGTGCCAGCAGTCGACTAGCGGGGGAGGAGCTGTTTTTT.

The chain joins TRBV10-3 to TRBJ1-6, with a tentative D call TRBD1 (6 bases). This CDR3 is built from 16 residues. Germline V gene sequence: CDR1 ENHRY, CDR2 SYGVKD. Trimming left V 2 bases short and J 7 bases short, with 15 bases between. In nucleotides, the CDR3 is TGTGCCATCAGTGAGCCGAAGGGGGGGGCAAATTCACCCCTCCACTTT. Protein sequence: CAISEPKGGANSPLHF.

V gene TRBV3-1 (or the pseudogene TRBV3-2) combines with J gene TRBJ1-2; 8 nucleotides match TRBD1. CDR3 length equals 16 residues. Trimming took 3 bases from V and 1 from J; bases not matched to a gene: 7. Germline assignment: CDR1 LGHDT and CDR2 YNNKEL (reference sequence). Written as DNA, the CDR3 is TGTGCCAGCAGCCAGCGGACCGACAGGGGTAACTATGGCTACACCTTC. This sequence encodes CASSQRTDRGNYGYTF.

This sequence joins TRBV19 and TRBJ2-5, with 7 bases aligning to TRBD1. The germline gives CDR1 LNHDA, CDR2 SQIVND (reference sequence). CDR3 length equals 14 residues. The trim removed 3 bases at V and 0 bases at J, leaving 1 base unmatched. The CDR3 DNA is TGTGCCAGTAGTATCGGGACAGACCAAGAGACCCAGTACTTC. It is translated as CASSIGTDQETQYF.

This clone was counted once. J is TRBJ1-3 and V is TRBV12-5, with D possibly being TRBD1 (5 bases). The CDR3 extends over 13 amino acids. The ends were cut back, 3 bases at V and 7 bases at J, with 10 bases in the middle. Germline CDR1 reads LGHNT; CDR2 reads FRNRAP. The CDR3 loop reads CASGFFQGNTIYF. The CDR3 DNA reads as TGTGCTAGTGGTTTTTTTCAGGGTAACACCATATATTTT. The full variable domain, with the rest looked up from reference TRBV12-5 and TRBJ1-3, is DARVTQTPRHKVTEMGQEVTMRCQPILGHNTVFWYRQTMMQGLELLAYFRNRAPLDDSGMPKDRFSAEMPDATLATLKIQPSEPRDSAVYFCASGFFQGNTIYFGEGSWLTVV.

The rearrangement joins TRBV18 to TRBJ2-1; possibly TRBD2 for D (6 bases). The CDR3 is made up of 13 amino acids. Germline V lookup: CDR1 KGHSH, CDR2 LQKENI. V lost 5 bases and J 8 bases, leaving 13 bases between the germline ends. CDR3 in DNA: TGTGCCAGCTCAGGGACGCGGGGAGATGAGCAGTTCTTC. It is translated as CASSGTRGDEQFF.

The rearrangement links TRBV7-9 to TRBJ1-6; TRBD1 might be the D (5 bases). Per germline, CDR1 SEHNR and CDR2 FQNEAQ (reference sequence). The CDR3 sequence is 13 residues long. The ends were cut back, 6 bases at V and 12 bases at J, with 15 bases in the middle. CDR3 sequence reads: CASRRGGEGPLHF. The CDR3 region has the DNA TGTGCCAGCAGACGCGGGGGGGAGGGACCCCTCCACTTT.